The 25 T cell receptor beta chains reported below all come from one sample, sequenced in a study of blood T cell repertoires in COVID-19. Using immunoSEQ multiplex PCR, the repertoire was profiled, and TCRdb retains in-frame clones only, with some absent. The table shows fewer than 250,000 clones, with approximately 83% occurring only once. Sample: peripheral blood. These receptors were taken from a woman between 45 and 65 years old with acute or convalescent COVID-19.

The chain recombines TRBV4-2 with TRBJ2-1; D remains ambiguous. Trimming stripped 2 bases from V and 5 bases from J, with 4 bases between. The CDR3 sequence is 12 residues long. Germline CDR1 and CDR2: LGHNA and YNFKEQ. DNA for the CDR3: TGTGCCAGCAGCCAACTACACAATGAGCAGTTCTTC. Protein sequence: CASSQLHNEQFF.

The V call is TRBV10-3, the J call TRBJ2-1; TRBD2 is a possible D gene (6 bases). The CDR3 is made up of 15 amino acids. Germline V gene lookup returns CDR1 ENHRY and CDR2 SYGVKD. V gave up 6 bases and J gave up 6 bases, with 18 bases separating them. The CDR3 DNA follows: TGTGCCATCAGACCCACCGGGACTGCCGGCAATGAGCAGTTCTTC. It is translated as CAIRPTGTAGNEQFF.

The chain combines TRBV30 with TRBJ2-7; D gene unclear. This CDR3 has 12 amino acids. Germline V gene sequence: CDR1 GTSNPN, CDR2 SVGIG (reference sequence). Trimming took 3 bases from V and 3 from J, leaving 9 bases between them. CDR3 sequence: CAWSSGFYEQYF. The CDR3 DNA reads as TGTGCCTGGAGCTCCGGGTTCTACGAGCAGTACTTC.

The rearrangement uses TRBV10-3 and TRBJ1-1; tentative D call: TRBD1 (5 bases). The ends were cut back, 0 bases at V and 12 bases at J, with 11 bases in the middle. CDR3 length equals 12 residues. Germline V gene lookup returns CDR1 ENHRY and CDR2 SYGVKD. The CDR3 spells CAISESGGVSFF. CDR3 in DNA: TGTGCCATCAGTGAGTCTGGGGGGGTGTCTTTCTTT.

The chain carries TRBV27 and TRBJ2-7; TRBD2 matches at 12 bases. The CDR3 extends over 16 amino acids. After removal of 5 bases from V and 4 bases from J, the junction contained 9 bases not matched to a gene. Germline V CDR1 and CDR2: MNHEY, SMNVEV (reference sequence). The DNA for the CDR3 is TGTGCCAGCAGTAAAAGACTAGCGGGAGTTAGGTACGAGCAGTACTTC. Protein: CASSKRLAGVRYEQYF.

J is TRBJ2-1 and V is TRBV29-1; maybe TRBD1 (5 bases). CDR3 size: 15 residues. Trimming left V 3 bases short and J 2 bases short, with 14 bases between. Germline V gives CDR1 SQVTM, CDR2 ANQGSEA. The CDR3 nucleotides are TGCAGCGTTGACTGGGGCGCCCCACCCTACAATGAGCAGTTCTTC. Translated: CSVDWGAPPYNEQFF.

The V call is TRBV7-3, the J call TRBJ1-1; 7 bases agree with TRBD1. J was trimmed by 5 bases and V by 5 bases; bases with no gene match: 5. The germline gives CDR1 SGHTA, CDR2 FQGTGA. The CDR3 loop spans 13 amino acids. For the CDR3, the DNA is TGTGCCAGCAGCAAGGGGGCAGGGACTGAAGCTTTCTTT. It is translated as CASSKGAGTEAFF.

This chain uses TRBV19 with TRBJ1-5; TRBD1 matches at 9 bases. Trimming at V came to 6 bases and at J to 4 bases, leaving 7 bases not matched to a gene. The CDR3 has 15 amino acids. CDR1 is LNHDA, CDR2 SQIVND, per germline (reference sequence). CDR3 sequence reads: CASRRTGAENQPQHF. The CDR3, as DNA: TGTGCCAGTAGACGGACAGGGGCGGAAAATCAGCCCCAGCATTTT.

The rearrangement links TRBV24-1 to TRBJ2-7; 10 bases are a match to TRBD2. Germline lookup yields CDR1 KGHDR and CDR2 SFDVKD. The CDR3 sequence is 17 residues long. V trimming: 5 bases; J trimming: 2 bases; junction bases outside the gene matches: 11. DNA for the CDR3: TGTGCCACCAGTGGCGCTAGCGGGGGCCAATCCACCTACGAGCAGTACTTC. Its translation: CATSGASGGQSTYEQYF.

The chain links TRBV10-3 to TRBJ1-1; possibly TRBD1 for D (6 bases). The germline CDR1 and CDR2 sequences are ENHRY and SYGVKD. The CDR3 extends over 15 amino acids. V was trimmed by 5 bases and J by 4 bases, leaving 17 bases between them. DNA of the CDR3: TGTGCCATCAGTCAGGAACAGGGAAAAGGCACTGAAGCTTTCTTT. The encoded protein is CAISQEQGKGTEAFF.

The V call is TRBV30, the J call TRBJ2-5; the D gene is possibly TRBD1 (5 bases). Germline-derived CDR1 and CDR2 are GTSNPN and SVGIG (reference sequence). The V and J ends lost 2 bases and 3 bases respectively, with 13 bases between them. There are 14 residues in the CDR3. The CDR3 loop reads CAWSSWGEKETQYF. The DNA of the CDR3 is TGTGCCTGGAGTAGCTGGGGCGAAAAAGAGACCCAGTACTTC. The full variable domain, in which reference TRBV30 and TRBJ2-5 provide the parts outside the CDR3, is SQTIHQWPATLVQPVGSPLSLECTVEGTSNPNLYWYRQAAGRGLQLLFYSVGIGQISSEVPQNLSASRPQDRQFILSSKKLLLSDSGFYLCAWSSWGEKETQYFGPGTRLLVL.

V and J are TRBV28 and TRBJ1-1; D remains ambiguous. The CDR3 totals 16 residues. Germline CDR1 and CDR2: MDHEN and SYDVKM. V lost 7 bases to trimming and J lost 0 bases, with 18 bases between them. This chain's CDR3 is CASIATSGRMNTEAFF. CDR3 bases: TGTGCCAGCATCGCAACTTCGGGTCGTATGAACACTGAAGCTTTCTTT.

The chain links TRBV6-2 or TRBV6-3 to TRBJ1-3, with D unclear. The CDR3 has 15 residues. Trimming pared 2 bases from V and 0 bases from J, leaving 8 bases between. The germline V gene has CDR1 MNHEY and CDR2 SVGEGT. CDR3 in amino acids: CASSYSSLSGNTIYF. The CDR3 DNA follows: TGTGCCAGCAGTTACAGCTCACTCTCTGGAAACACCATATATTTT.

This clone was observed a few times. This rearrangement joins TRBV19 to TRBJ2-1; no firm D call. Germline values: CDR1 LNHDA, CDR2 SQIVND (reference sequence). V shed 3 bases and J shed 6 bases, with 12 bases lying between them. The CDR3 is 14 residues long. The CDR3 sequence is CASSIGLGGNEQFF. CDR3 DNA sequence: TGTGCCAGTAGTATTGGCCTAGGTGGCAATGAGCAGTTCTTC.

The chain is built from TRBV4-1 and TRBJ1-4, with D maybe TRBD1 (5 bases). CDR3 length: 18 residues. In germline, CDR1 is MGHRA, CDR2 YSYEKL. The V end was cut by 1 base, the J end by 3 bases, with 18 bases between. CDR3 DNA: TGCGCCAGCAGCCAAGGAAGGGGAGGGGTGGGGGCTAATGAAAAACTGTTTTTT. Amino acids: CASSQGRGGVGANEKLFF.

The chain has TRBV25-1 and TRBJ2-4; no clear D gene. V was trimmed by 3 bases and J by 13 bases, leaving 13 bases between them. This CDR3 has 12 residues. In germline, CDR1 is MGHDK, CDR2 SYGVNS. The DNA of the CDR3 is TGTGCCAGCAGTGACTGGTCAGACAAACAGTACTTC. This sequence encodes CASSDWSDKQYF.

The genes are TRBV5-4 and TRBJ2-5; 7 bases fit TRBD1. Germline CDR1 reads SGHNT; CDR2 reads YYREEE (reference sequence). The CDR3 spans 14 residues. V was pared by 6 bases and J by 5 bases, with 10 bases of the junction left unmatched. The CDR3 protein is CASTKDRVGETQYF. In DNA form, the CDR3 reads TGTGCCAGCACCAAAGACAGGGTTGGGGAGACCCAGTACTTC. Filled out from reference TRBV5-4 and TRBJ2-5, the complete variable domain reads ETGVTQSPTHLIKTRGQQVTLRCSSQSGHNTVSWYQQALGQGPQFIFQYYREEENGRGNFPPRFSGLQFPNYSSELNVNALELDDSALYLCASTKDRVGETQYFGPGTRLLVL.

The J gene is TRBJ2-5, the V gene TRBV5-1, with D possibly being TRBD1 (6 bases). Looked up from germline, CDR1 is SGHRS and CDR2 is YFSETQ. The CDR3 runs to 16 residues. V lost 4 bases and J lost 5, with 21 bases in between. The CDR3 is CASSHDGQARGETQYF. The CDR3 nucleotides are TGCGCCAGCAGCCATGACGGCCAAGCGAGGGGGGAGACCCAGTACTTC.

This clone showed up just a few times. J is TRBJ2-3 and V is TRBV30, with 10 bases lining up with TRBD2. Germline-derived CDR1 and CDR2 are GTSNPN and SVGIG (reference sequence). This CDR3 has 13 residues. V lost 5 bases, J lost 3 bases, and 2 bases stayed unmatched. This CDR3 is CAWASGSTDTQYF. CDR3 in DNA: TGTGCCTGGGCTAGCGGGAGTACAGATACGCAGTATTTT.

The V call is TRBV6-5, the J call TRBJ2-5; TRBD1 might be the D (6 bases). V was pared by 6 bases and J by 3 bases, with 17 bases between. CDR3 length equals 15 residues. CDR1 and CDR2 (germline): MNHEY, SVGAGI. The CDR3 DNA reads as TGTGCCAGCAGGCCCACTTGGGGGCGAGAAGAGACCCAGTACTTC. Its protein is CASRPTWGREETQYF.

CDR3 sequence (DNA): TGTGCCAGCAGTTTTATGAGCGGGGGGGGTAAAGAGACCCAGTACTTC. Amino acid sequence: CASSFMSGGGKETQYF. The J gene is TRBJ2-5, the V gene TRBV6-2 or TRBV6-3, with 10 bases aligning to TRBD2. Germline V lookup: CDR1 MNHEY, CDR2 SVGEGT. With V trimmed by 4 bases and J by 3 bases, 8 bases remained unmatched. CDR3 size: 16 residues.

The chain recombines TRBV6-2 or TRBV6-3 with TRBJ2-7; 8 nucleotides align to TRBD2. This CDR3 comprises 15 residues. The V and J ends lost 0 bases and 3 bases, in that order; junction bases with no gene match: 4. Germline-derived CDR1 and CDR2 are MNHEY and SVGEGT. CDR3 sequence: CASSYSGGGNYEQYF. The CDR3 DNA is TGTGCCAGCAGTTACTCCGGCGGGGGGAACTACGAGCAGTACTTC.

V usage is TRBV4-1 and J usage is TRBJ1-4, with unresolved D. Per germline, CDR1 MGHRA and CDR2 YSYEKL. CDR3 length: 15 amino acids. The ends were cut back, 4 bases at V and 7 bases at J, with 16 bases in the middle. For the CDR3, the DNA is TGCGCCAGCAGCCTTAGGAGGGAACCCAGTGAAAAACTGTTTTTT. Translating gives CASSLRREPSEKLFF.

This sequence joins TRBV29-1 and TRBJ1-3; TRBD1 is a possible D gene (6 bases). The CDR3 runs 14 residues. V was clipped by 5 bases and J by 0 bases, with 11 bases between them. Germline CDR1 reads SQVTM; CDR2 reads ANQGSEA. The DNA for the CDR3 is TGCAGCGTTTTACGGGACATCTCTGGAAACACCATATATTTT. It translates to CSVLRDISGNTIYF.

The chain couples TRBV28 to TRBJ2-5, with TRBD2 identical over 7 bases. Unmatched junction bases numbered 8, after V lost 2 bases and J lost 2 bases. Germline CDR1 reads MDHEN; CDR2 reads SYDVKM. This CDR3 has 16 amino acids. The CDR3 sequence is CASSLRGRVGQETQYF. CDR3 DNA sequence: TGTGCCAGCAGTTTACGTGGGAGGGTGGGGCAAGAGACCCAGTACTTC.